These 11 T cell receptor beta chains were all obtained from the same sample, sequenced in a study of T cells in tumors and immune-related adverse events. TCRdb's copy holds only in-frame clones and misses some; the assay was immunoSEQ multiplex PCR. The sample includes about 7,300 clones, roughly 92% of them seen just once. Sample: lymph node tissue, taken from a patient treated with anti-PD-1 therapy. The origin of the receptors is a female donor with metastatic renal cell carcinoma.

The genes are TRBV19 and TRBJ2-2; TRBD2 aligns across 7 bases. The CDR3 spans 15 residues. CDR1 and CDR2 (germline): LNHDA, SQIVND (reference sequence). Trimming cost V 5 bases and J 4 bases; bases outside gene matches: 7. CDR3: CASSRRLAPTGELFF. CDR3 DNA sequence: TGTGCCAGTAGTCGTCGACTAGCCCCCACCGGGGAGCTGTTTTTT.

The gene calls are TRBV30 and TRBJ2-3; D is perhaps TRBD2 (5 bases). CDR3 length: 14 amino acids. V was trimmed by 0 bases and J by 0 bases, leaving 7 bases between them. The germline gives CDR1 GTSNPN, CDR2 SVGIG (reference sequence). The CDR3 DNA reads TGTGCCTGGAGTGTCGGGATTAGCACAGATACGCAGTATTTT. Protein product: CAWSVGISTDTQYF.

This chain links TRBV6-6 with TRBJ1-2; D remains unclear. This CDR3 has 15 amino acids. Trimming left V 6 bases short and J 2 bases short, with 16 bases between. CDR1 and CDR2 (germline): MNHNY, SVGAGI (reference sequence). The CDR3 DNA sequence: TGTGCCAGCAGAACCGGGAGCAGAATAAACTATGGCTACACCTTC. Translating gives CASRTGSRINYGYTF.

The CDR3 nucleotides read TGTGCCAGCAGCATCGACAGCCGAAACACCATATATTTT. Its translation is CASSIDSRNTIYF. The rearrangement joins TRBV7-2 to TRBJ1-3; possibly TRBD1 for D (5 bases). The CDR3 runs to 13 residues. Germline assignment: CDR1 SGHTA and CDR2 FQGNSA. V was shortened by 5 bases and J by 5 bases, with 10 bases between the two germline ends.

The chain employs TRBV6-1 and TRBJ2-7, with D tentatively TRBD2 (6 bases). V gave up 0 bases and J gave up 3 bases, with 15 bases separating them. Germline loops: CDR1 MNHNS, CDR2 SASEGT. The CDR3 has 16 residues. The DNA for the CDR3 is TGTGCCAGCAGTGAAGCGATGTTAGCGGCGATCTACGAGCAGTACTTC. This encodes CASSEAMLAAIYEQYF.

The chain links TRBV2 to TRBJ1-4, with 7 bases identical to TRBD1. Germline V gives CDR1 SNHLY, CDR2 FYNNEI. J lost 3 bases, V lost 4 bases, and 8 bases had no gene match. The CDR3 length is 16 residues. This CDR3 reads CASSAMTGRANEKLFF. DNA for the CDR3: TGTGCCAGCAGTGCCATGACAGGGCGAGCTAATGAAAAACTGTTTTTT.

The rearrangement links TRBV5-1 to TRBJ2-3; D is possibly TRBD2 (6 bases). This CDR3 contains 17 residues. Germline values: CDR1 SGHRS, CDR2 YFSETQ. The V end was cut by 4 bases, the J end by 2 bases, with 20 bases between. CDR3 DNA sequence: TGCGCCAGCAGCCCCACGGGTTTGGGCGGGGCCACAGATACGCAGTATTTT. It translates to CASSPTGLGGATDTQYF.

The DNA for the CDR3 is TGTGCCAGCAGCTTGGCTTGGAGGTCGGATGGCTACACCTTC. Translation: CASSLAWRSDGYTF. The chain employs TRBV5-6 and TRBJ1-2; D gene unclear. The CDR3 loop spans 14 amino acids. V was pared by 0 bases and J by 6 bases, with 12 bases between. From germline, CDR1 is SGHDT and CDR2 YYEEEE.

The CDR3 spells CASSQRGGGGEKLFF. In DNA form, the CDR3 reads TGCGCCAGCAGCCAGAGAGGGGGGGGAGGTGAAAAACTGTTTTTT. The gene calls are TRBV4-3 and TRBJ1-4; TRBD1 might be the D (6 bases). This CDR3 comprises 15 residues. V lost 3 bases and J lost 7, with 15 bases in between. CDR1 and CDR2 from the germline V gene are LGHNA and YSLEER.

V gene TRBV29-1 combines with J gene TRBJ2-1; tentative D call: TRBD2 (6 bases). V was trimmed by 7 bases and J by 3 bases, leaving 22 bases between them. There are 16 residues in the CDR3. CDR1 is SQVTM, CDR2 ANQGSEA, per germline. CDR3 in DNA: TGCAGCGCCCTGAGCCCCGGGACTCCTGGCTACAATGAGCAGTTCTTC. It translates to CSALSPGTPGYNEQFF.

The chain uses TRBV10-3 and TRBJ2-1; D remains unclear. The CDR3 spans 17 residues. Germline V gene lookup returns CDR1 ENHRY and CDR2 SYGVKD. Trimming shortened V by 9 bases and J by 5 bases, and 26 bases separated the two germline ends. The CDR3 region has the DNA TGTGCCATTGCCCCCCTCGATGGGCCGGTTAGTAACAATGAGCAGTTCTTC. Its translation: CAIAPLDGPVSNNEQFF.